The 13 T cell receptor beta chains listed next were all sequenced from one sample in a study of Ad26.COV2.S vaccination and SARS-CoV-2 variants. Treatment noted: some 20 received Ad26.COV2.S at low or high dose, single or two shots; roughly five received placebo; per-sample allocation not given. Sampling happened 63 days after the first vaccine or placebo injection. Using immunoSEQ multiplex PCR, the repertoire was profiled, and TCRdb retains in-frame clones only, with some absent. In the table there are about 260,000 clones, about 83% of which are singletons. The sequences come from peripheral blood, collected in a trial of Ad26.COV2.S vaccine versus placebo. The receptors originated from a person aged 18-65 years who received the Ad26.COV2.S COVID-19 vaccine or a placebo.

This clone appeared once. The rearrangement links TRBV4-3 to TRBJ1-2; D is ambiguous. Germline V gene sequence: CDR1 LGHNA, CDR2 YSLEER. V was pared by 0 bases and J by 3 bases, with 8 bases between. CDR3 length: 14 residues. The CDR3 sequence is CASSQEGSDYGYTF. In nucleotides, the CDR3 is TGCGCCAGCAGCCAAGAGGGCAGTGACTATGGCTACACCTTC.

The V and J genes are TRBV19 and TRBJ2-2; D is undetermined. Germline CDR1 and CDR2: LNHDA and SQIVND (reference sequence). V shed 9 bases and J shed 3 bases, with 11 bases lying between them. The CDR3 runs 13 residues. This chain's CDR3 is CASRTRDTGELFF. The CDR3 DNA follows: TGTGCCAGCCGAACAAGGGACACCGGGGAGCTGTTTTTT. The variable domain in full, with the rest retrieved from reference TRBV19 and TRBJ2-2, is DGGITQSPKYLFRKEGQNVTLSCEQNLNHDAMYWYRQDPGQGLRLIYYSQIVNDFQKGDIAEGYSVSREKKESFPLTVTSAQKNPTAFYLCASRTRDTGELFFGEGSRLTVL.

The sample holds a few counts of this clone. This rearrangement joins TRBV20-1 to TRBJ1-1; unclear D gene. V lost 3 bases, J lost 2 bases, and 13 bases lay in between. CDR1 and CDR2 from the germline V gene are DFQATT and SNEGSKA (reference sequence). The CDR3 is 14 amino acids. Written as DNA, the CDR3 is TGCAGTGCTAGTGAAAACGGGGTCAACACTGAAGCTTTCTTT. Encoded protein: CSASENGVNTEAFF.

The chain links TRBV9 to TRBJ2-1; weak D call: TRBD2 (5 bases). CDR1 and CDR2 (germline): SGDLS, YYNGEE. Trimming removed 2 bases at V and 1 base at J, with 7 bases between. This CDR3 is 14 amino acids long. The CDR3 is CASSVEGSYNEQFF. The CDR3 bases are TGTGCCAGCAGCGTTGAGGGATCCTACAATGAGCAGTTCTTC.

The chain combines TRBV3-1 (or the pseudogene TRBV3-2) with TRBJ2-3; TRBD2 matches at 11 bases. The CDR3 covers 16 residues. V lost 5 bases, J lost 2 bases, and 6 bases stayed unmatched. Germline assignment: CDR1 LGHDT and CDR2 YNNKEL (reference sequence). The CDR3 coding sequence is TGTGCCAGCAGCTCTCAGACTAGCGGGATCACAGATACGCAGTATTTT. Translating gives CASSSQTSGITDTQYF.

The chain recombines TRBV19 with TRBJ2-7, with TRBD2 matching over 15 bases. Trimming took 3 bases from V and 11 from J; bases not matched to a gene: 5. Germline loops: CDR1 LNHDA, CDR2 SQIVND (reference sequence). This CDR3 has 14 amino acids. The CDR3 reads CASSIGLAGGRKYF. The CDR3 coding sequence is TGTGCCAGTAGTATTGGACTAGCGGGGGGGCGGAAGTACTTC. The whole variable domain, filled in from reference TRBV19 and TRBJ2-7, reads DGGITQSPKYLFRKEGQNVTLSCEQNLNHDAMYWYRQDPGQGLRLIYYSQIVNDFQKGDIAEGYSVSREKKESFPLTVTSAQKNPTAFYLCASSIGLAGGRKYFGPGTRLTVT.

V is TRBV5-1 and J is TRBJ2-5; D perhaps matches TRBD2 (6 bases). This CDR3 spans 14 amino acids. Between the trimmed V and J ends, which lost 3 bases and 3 bases, there was a span of 12 bases. Germline CDR1 reads SGHRS; CDR2 reads YFSETQ. CDR3 nucleotides: TGCGCCAGCAGCTGGGACGGGGGAGAAGAGACCCAGTACTTC. It codes for CASSWDGGEETQYF. Looking up the rest from reference TRBV5-1 and TRBJ2-5 gives the full variable domain: KAGVTQTPRYLIKTRGQQVTLSCSPISGHRSVSWYQQTPGQGLQFLFEYFSETQRNKGNFPGRFSGRQFSNSRSEMNVSTLELGDSALYLCASSWDGGEETQYFGPGTRLLVL.

The V gene is TRBV9, the J gene TRBJ2-1, with 8 bases fitting TRBD2. Unmatched junction bases numbered 15, after V lost 4 bases and J lost 0 bases. The length of the CDR3 is 19 residues. The germline V gene has CDR1 SGDLS and CDR2 YYNGEE. The CDR3 loop is CASSPPPSGFDSSYNEQFF. The DNA for the CDR3 is TGTGCCAGCAGCCCCCCCCCTAGCGGGTTTGACAGCTCCTACAATGAGCAGTTCTTC.

This chain uses TRBV20-1 with TRBJ2-7, with D possibly TRBD2 on 5 matching bases. Trimming removed 4 bases at V and 2 bases at J, with 6 bases between. CDR3 size: 11 residues. Germline V gives CDR1 DFQATT, CDR2 SNEGSKA (reference sequence). The CDR3 protein is CSATGTYEQYV. DNA of the CDR3: TGCAGTGCTACCGGGACCTACGAGCAGTACGTC.

This clone was seen once. The V and J genes are TRBV4-1 and TRBJ1-2, with a possible D match to TRBD1 (6 bases). Germline V gives CDR1 MGHRA, CDR2 YSYEKL. The CDR3 extends over 13 amino acids. The germline V and J ends were trimmed by 0 bases and 8 bases, with 10 bases remaining between them. CDR3 in DNA: TGCGCCAGCAGCCAAGAACAGGGAGGGGGCTACACCTTC. Its translation: CASSQEQGGGYTF.

The chain joins TRBV6-2 or TRBV6-3 to TRBJ2-7, with D hard to call. With 0 bases removed from V and 7 bases from J, the gap between germline ends came to 10 bases. Germline-derived CDR1 and CDR2 are MNHEY and SVGEGT. The CDR3 runs to 13 residues. CDR3 bases: TGTGCCAGCAGTTACTCGGTGGTACCGGAGCAGTACTTC. This codes for CASSYSVVPEQYF.

This clone was picked up one time. The chain combines TRBV9 with TRBJ2-7, with 11 bases aligning to TRBD1. Germline values: CDR1 SGDLS, CDR2 YYNGEE. There are 14 residues in the CDR3. After removal of 4 bases from V and 3 bases from J, the junction contained 3 bases not matched to a gene. The CDR3 nucleotides are TGTGCCAGCAGCTTCGGGACAGGGGGCTACGAGCAGTACTTC. Protein sequence: CASSFGTGGYEQYF.

The chain recombines TRBV3-1 (or the pseudogene TRBV3-2) with TRBJ2-2; D is unresolved. Germline CDR1 and CDR2: LGHDT and YNNKEL (reference sequence). The V end was cut by 10 bases, the J end by 1 base, with 19 bases between. This CDR3 has 16 residues. CDR3 DNA sequence: TGTGCCACCTTACCGATTTTCGCGGTGAACACCGGGGAGCTGTTTTTT. Translated, it gives CATLPIFAVNTGELFF.